This record looks at one TCR beta chain sequence and its context. The antigen is unknown. Study outcomes and limitations: Tumor memory CD4+ T cell TCR gene usage clustered with blood and lymph node memory CD4+ cells and lymph node naive CD4+ cells. Tumor Tregs overlapped most with tumor, then blood, naive CD4+ cells.

Full-length variable regions came from constant-region reverse primers plus semi-nested Nested Universal Primer A PCR. TCRdb reanalysed the 5' RACE reads using MiXCR and keeps one entry per CDR3 protein. The sample carries about 32,000 distinct CDR3 sequences, over 20% recorded once. Tregs were sorted as CD4+CD25+CD127-/low cells. The ends lost 6 bases at V and 1 base at J; junction bases unmatched: 8. There are 15 residues in the CDR3. Germline V gives CDR1 SQVTM, CDR2 ANQGSEA. The sample consisted of tumor-infiltrating Tregs sorted from the breast tumor. The TCR sequence derives from a female donor with breast cancer. This chain connects TRBV29-1 to TRBJ2-1; 8 bases are a match to TRBD2. CDR3 amino acids: CSVSGGGRSYNEQFF. The CDR3 region has the DNA TGCAGCGTCTCCGGGGGGGGACGGTCCTACAATGAGCAGTTCTTC.